Presented here are 6 T cell receptor beta chains from one specimen sequenced in a study of identical twins. TCRdb independently ran MiXCR on the 5' RACE reads; one entry per CDR3 protein. The table records around 1.7 million distinct CDR3 sequences, 25% to 35% of them present only once. Sequenced material: cord blood. The receptors originated from a newborn girl in good health.

As concerns this clonotype: The germline gene is not matched at one end of the junction; a read error may be the cause. The chain is built from TRBV4-2 and TRBJ2-1, with 9 bases aligning to TRBD1. The CDR3 spans 14 residues. From germline, CDR1 is LGHNA and CDR2 YNFKEQ. CDR3: CPSSQGTGYNEQFF. The CDR3 DNA reads as TGTCCCAGCAGCCAAGGGACAGGGTACAATGAGCAGTTCTTC.

This clonotype was observed a few times. V gene TRBV7-9 combines with J gene TRBJ2-7; D perhaps matches TRBD1 (5 bases). Germline CDR1 is SEHNR and CDR2 is FQNEAQ (reference sequence). Trimming cost V 0 bases and J 2 bases, with 11 bases left between them. CDR3 length equals 15 residues. The CDR3 here is CASSLAAGHTYEQYF. The CDR3 DNA reads as TGTGCCAGCAGCTTAGCCGCCGGACACACCTACGAGCAGTACTTC.

This clonotype was detected ten times or more. The V and J genes are TRBV25-1 and TRBJ2-7; a weak D match, TRBD1 (6 bases). The CDR3 is 13 residues long. Trimming took off 3 bases at V and 3 bases at J, with 9 bases between the two ends. The germline gives CDR1 MGHDK, CDR2 SYGVNS. This chain's CDR3 is CASSETGYYEQYF. CDR3 DNA: TGTGCCAGCAGTGAGACAGGCTACTACGAGCAGTACTTC.

As concerns this clonotype: An end of the junction differs from the germline gene, which may be a read error. The chain has TRBV9 and TRBJ2-1, with 7 positions matching TRBD2. Germline assignment: CDR1 SGDLS and CDR2 YYNGEE. The CDR3 is 21 amino acids. CDR3 residues: CVSSVNSEGGSWMRNFDEQFF. Written as DNA, the CDR3 is TGTGTCAGCAGCGTAAACTCGGAGGGCGGGAGTTGGATGAGGAACTTCGATGAGCAGTTCTTC.

V usage is TRBV5-1 and J usage is TRBJ2-7, with 11 bases lining up with TRBD1. The CDR3 has 16 amino acids. The J segment lost 7 bases and the V segment lost 2 bases, leaving 11 bases of the junction unmatched. Germline values: CDR1 SGHRS, CDR2 YFSETQ. CDR3 loop: CASSLIRDRGRNEQYF. CDR3 nucleotides: TGCGCCAGCAGCTTAATCCGGGACAGGGGGAGGAATGAGCAGTACTTC.

This clonotype was counted between two and nine times. This chain links TRBV7-2 with TRBJ1-4; tentative D call: TRBD1 (5 bases). CDR1 SGHTA and CDR2 FQGNSA come from the germline V gene. V dropped 1 base and J dropped 5 bases, with 11 bases sitting between them. The CDR3 has 15 amino acids. The CDR3 region has the DNA TGTGCCAGCAGCTTAGTACGGACACCAAATGAAAAACTGTTTTTT. Protein sequence: CASSLVRTPNEKLFF.